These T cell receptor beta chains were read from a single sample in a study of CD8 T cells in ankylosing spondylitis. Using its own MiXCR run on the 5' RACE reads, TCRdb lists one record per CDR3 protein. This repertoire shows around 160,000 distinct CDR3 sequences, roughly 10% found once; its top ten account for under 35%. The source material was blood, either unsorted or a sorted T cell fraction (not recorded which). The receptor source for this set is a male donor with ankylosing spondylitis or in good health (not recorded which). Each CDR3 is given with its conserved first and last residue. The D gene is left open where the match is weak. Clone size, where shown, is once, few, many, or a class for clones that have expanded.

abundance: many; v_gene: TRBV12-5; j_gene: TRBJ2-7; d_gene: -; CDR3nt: TGTGCTAGTGGTATAAAAGAAGAGCAGTACTTC; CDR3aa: CASGIKEEQYF
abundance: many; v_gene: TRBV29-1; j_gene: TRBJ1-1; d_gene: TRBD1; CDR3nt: TGCAGCGGGGACAGGGGGCTGGGCACTGAAGCTTTCTTT; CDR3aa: CSGDRGLGTEAFF
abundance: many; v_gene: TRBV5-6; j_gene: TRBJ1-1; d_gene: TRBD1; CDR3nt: TGTGCCAGCAGCTTGGGACAGGGAACGACTGAAGCTTTCTTT; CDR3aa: CASSLGQGTTEAFF
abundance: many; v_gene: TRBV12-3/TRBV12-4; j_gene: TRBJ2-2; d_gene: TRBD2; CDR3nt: TGTGCCAGCAGTCCTAGCGGGAGAAGCAACGGGGAGCTGTTTTTT; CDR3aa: CASSPSGRSNGELFF
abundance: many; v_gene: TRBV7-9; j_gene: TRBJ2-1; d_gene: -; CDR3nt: TGTGCCAGCAGCCGGGACGGCTACAATGAGCAGTTCTTC; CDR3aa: CASSRDGYNEQFF
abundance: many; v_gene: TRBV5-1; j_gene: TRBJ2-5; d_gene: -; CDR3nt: TGCGCCAGCAGCTTATCCCCTCCGACAGAGGAGACCCAGTACTTC; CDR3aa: CASSLSPPTEETQYF
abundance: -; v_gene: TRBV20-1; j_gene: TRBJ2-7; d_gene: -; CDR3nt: TGCAGTGGTAGGATCTCCTACGAGCAGTACTTC; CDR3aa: CSGRISYEQYF
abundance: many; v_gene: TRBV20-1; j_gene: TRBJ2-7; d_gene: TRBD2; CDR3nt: TGCAGTGCTAGTCCCCCTGCGCGGCGGGGGGGATGGTACGAGCAGTACTTC; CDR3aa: CSASPPARRGGWYEQYF
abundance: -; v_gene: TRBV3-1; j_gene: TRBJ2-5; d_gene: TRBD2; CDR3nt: TGTGCCAGCAGCCAAGAAATCGAGCGGGAGCGGAGAGAGACCCAGTACTTC; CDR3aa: CASSQEIERERRETQYF
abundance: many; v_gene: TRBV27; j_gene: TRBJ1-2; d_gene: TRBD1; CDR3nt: TGTGCCAGCACTTTTGAAGGACAGGGGGCGAAGGGCTACACCTTC; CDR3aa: CASTFEGQGAKGYTF
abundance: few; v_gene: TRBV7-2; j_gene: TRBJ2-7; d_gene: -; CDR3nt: TGTGCCAGCAGCTTAATCCACGGCTACGAGCAGTACTTC; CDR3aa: CASSLIHGYEQYF
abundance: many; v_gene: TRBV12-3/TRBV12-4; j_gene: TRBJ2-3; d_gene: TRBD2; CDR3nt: TGTGCCAGCAGTTTGGGACTAGCCAGAACAGATACGCAGTATTTT; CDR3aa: CASSLGLARTDTQYF
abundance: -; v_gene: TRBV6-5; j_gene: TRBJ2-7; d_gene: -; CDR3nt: TGTGCCAGCAGTTACAGCCAAGTCGCGGCCTACGAGCAGTACTTC; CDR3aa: CASSYSQVAAYEQYF
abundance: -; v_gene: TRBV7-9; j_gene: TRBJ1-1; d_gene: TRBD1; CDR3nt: TGTGCCAGCAGCTCCAGGGGGCTGAGCACTGAAGCTTTCTTT; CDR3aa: CASSSRGLSTEAFF
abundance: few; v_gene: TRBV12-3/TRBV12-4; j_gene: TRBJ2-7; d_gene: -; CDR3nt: TGTGCCAGCAGTTTTATGGGACCGAGCTCCTACGAGCAGTACTTC; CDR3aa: CASSFMGPSSYEQYF
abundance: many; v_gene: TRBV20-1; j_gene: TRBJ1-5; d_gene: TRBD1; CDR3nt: TGCAGTGCTACGGCCCCTGGACAGGGCAATCAGCCCCAGCATTTT; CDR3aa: CSATAPGQGNQPQHF